This entry lists 14 T cell receptor beta chains sequenced from one sample in a study of molecular identifiers for immune sequencing clone quantification. From the PCR reads, TCRdb called clonotypes with MiXCR, one entry per CDR3 protein. Among roughly 320,000 distinct CDR3 sequences listed, 24% were seen once. Material: naive CD8+ T cells from blood, with Jurkat cell RNA spiked in. The subset was: FACS-sorted CD8+CD4-CCR7+CD45RA+ naive T cells. These receptors were obtained from a human donor in good health. Some libraries in this study had Jurkat cell RNA spiked in.

This clonotype has a handful of counts. The rearrangement links TRBV4-3 to TRBJ2-3; D is perhaps TRBD2 (6 bases). Per germline, CDR1 LGHNA and CDR2 YSLEER. CDR3 size: 14 residues. Trimming took off 3 bases at V and 2 bases at J, with 9 bases between the two ends. CDR3 loop: CASSHGLLTDTQYF. The CDR3 nucleotides are TGCGCCAGCAGCCACGGACTACTCACAGATACGCAGTATTTT.

This chain links TRBV4-2 with TRBJ2-1; 7 bases agree with TRBD1. The germline CDR1 and CDR2 sequences are LGHNA and YNFKEQ. The trim removed 4 bases at V and 4 bases at J, leaving 10 bases unmatched. CDR3 length: 16 residues. For the CDR3, the DNA is TGTGCCAGCAGCCCCAGCCGGACAGGACAATACAATGAGCAGTTCTTC. Translation: CASSPSRTGQYNEQFF.

With regard to this clonotype: Just one base apart from a much larger clone, this may be a read error. The chain uses TRBV4-1 and TRBJ2-3, with D unresolved. Deletions cut 4 bases from V and 5 bases from J, with 19 bases between. The V gene's germline CDR1 is MGHRA and CDR2 YSYEKL. This CDR3 is built from 16 residues. The CDR3 nucleotides read TGCGCCAGCAGCCCCCAAAACCCCGAGGTGGAAGATACGCAGTATTTT. Translating it yields CASSPQNPEVEDTQYF.

This clonotype was counted many times. The V call is TRBV7-9, the J call TRBJ1-1; perhaps TRBD1 as D (5 bases). Per germline, CDR1 SEHNR and CDR2 FQNEAQ (reference sequence). This CDR3 spans 15 amino acids. V dropped 2 bases and J dropped 1 base, with 11 bases sitting between them. The CDR3 bases are TGTGCCAGCAGCTTATTAGATGGGACGAACACTGAAGCTTTCTTT. Amino acid sequence: CASSLLDGTNTEAFF.

Many counts were recorded for this clonotype. This chain links TRBV13 with TRBJ1-1, with D tentatively TRBD1 (5 bases). The germline gives CDR1 PRHDT, CDR2 FYEKMQ (reference sequence). The CDR3 is made up of 12 amino acids. Trimming removed 3 bases from V and 8 bases from J, with 10 bases in between. The CDR3 nucleotides are TGTGCCAGCAGCTTCTTAGGACAAGAAGCTTTCTTT. Protein sequence: CASSFLGQEAFF.

Details on this clonotype: The missing conserved phenylalanine or tryptophan at the end of this CDR3 makes a read error likely. J is TRBJ1-3 and V is TRBV6-1; a possible D gene is TRBD1 (5 bases). Germline-derived CDR1 and CDR2 are MNHNS and SASEGT. The CDR3 sequence is 13 residues long. Between the trimmed V and J ends, which lost 3 bases and 11 bases, there was a span of 14 bases. In nucleotides, the CDR3 is TGTGCCAGCAGTGATTTCGACAGCCAGCCCATATATCTT. It codes for CASSDFDSQPIYL.

This clonotype was found many times. This chain's CDR3 is CASSPKGTGANTGELFF. For the CDR3, the DNA is TGCGCCAGCAGCCCAAAGGGGACAGGCGCGAACACCGGGGAGCTGTTTTTT. J is TRBJ2-2 and V is TRBV4-3, with 8 bases aligning to TRBD1. This CDR3 has 17 amino acids. Germline-derived CDR1 and CDR2 are LGHNA and YSLEER. V lost 4 bases and J lost 0; bases outside the gene matches: 7.

Remarks on this clonotype: This may be a read error: a much more frequent sequence differs by one nucleotide. The chain has TRBV28 and TRBJ2-5; the D gene is possibly TRBD1 (6 bases). Trimming removed 1 base at V and 4 bases at J, with 13 bases between. The CDR3 is 15 amino acids. Germline values: CDR1 MDHEN, CDR2 SYDVKM. CDR3 residues: CASSLSGVSGETQYF. DNA of the CDR3: TGTGCCAGCAGTTTATCAGGGGTTTCCGGAGAGACCCAGTACTTC.

This clonotype was picked up a small number of times. This sequence joins TRBV9 and TRBJ2-5, with no clear D. The CDR3 spans 13 residues. The V end lost 3 bases, the J end lost 0 bases, and 6 bases lay between the germline ends. Germline-derived CDR1 and CDR2 are SGDLS and YYNGEE. For the CDR3, the DNA is TGTGCCAGCAGCGGGACGAACCAAGAGACCCAGTACTTC. Protein sequence: CASSGTNQETQYF.

The chain joins TRBV10-3 to TRBJ2-1; 9 positions agree with TRBD1. Germline V gene data show CDR1 as ENHRY and CDR2 as SYGVKD. Losses at the gene ends were 2 bases for V and 8 bases for J; bases not matched to a gene: 13. CDR3 length: 17 amino acids. In DNA, the CDR3 is TGTGCCATCAGTGAGACAGCCGGGACAGGGTTAAGGGATGAGCAGTTCTTC. It encodes CAISETAGTGLRDEQFF.

This clonotype has at least ten counts. CDR3 amino acids: CASTLAGEADTQYF. As DNA, the CDR3 is TGTGCCAGCACACTAGCGGGAGAGGCAGATACGCAGTATTTT. The chain has TRBV28 and TRBJ2-3; 11 nucleotides align to TRBD2. V shed 7 bases, J shed 4 bases, and the junction held 4 bases outside the gene matches. This CDR3 has 14 residues. Germline CDR1 is MDHEN and CDR2 is SYDVKM.

This clonotype appeared many times. The rearrangement uses TRBV5-1 and TRBJ2-3; a weak D match, TRBD2 (6 bases). V lost 1 base, J lost 4 bases, and 13 bases lay in between. The CDR3 loop spans 15 amino acids. Germline CDR1 SGHRS, CDR2 YFSETQ. The CDR3 here is CASSLRNPGADTQYF. The CDR3 DNA reads TGCGCCAGCAGCTTGCGAAACCCGGGGGCAGATACGCAGTATTTT.

This clonotype was found a few times. The V call is TRBV6-2 or TRBV6-3, the J call TRBJ1-1; D unresolved. CDR3 length equals 14 residues. The germline V gene encodes CDR1 MNHEY and CDR2 SVGEGT. Trimming took 2 bases from V and 0 from J, leaving 7 bases between them. Written as DNA, the CDR3 is TGTGCCAGCAGTTACATTGCTGTGAACACTGAAGCTTTCTTT. This translates into CASSYIAVNTEAFF.

This clonotype has only a few counts. The gene calls are TRBV10-3 and TRBJ2-7; 7 bases map to TRBD2. This CDR3 has 15 residues. Germline CDR1 reads ENHRY; CDR2 reads SYGVKD. Trimming cost V 7 bases and J 1 base; bases outside gene matches: 10. The CDR3 region is CAITAAGTGSYEQYF. The DNA of the CDR3 is TGTGCCATCACTGCAGCGGGGACGGGTTCCTACGAGCAGTACTTC.